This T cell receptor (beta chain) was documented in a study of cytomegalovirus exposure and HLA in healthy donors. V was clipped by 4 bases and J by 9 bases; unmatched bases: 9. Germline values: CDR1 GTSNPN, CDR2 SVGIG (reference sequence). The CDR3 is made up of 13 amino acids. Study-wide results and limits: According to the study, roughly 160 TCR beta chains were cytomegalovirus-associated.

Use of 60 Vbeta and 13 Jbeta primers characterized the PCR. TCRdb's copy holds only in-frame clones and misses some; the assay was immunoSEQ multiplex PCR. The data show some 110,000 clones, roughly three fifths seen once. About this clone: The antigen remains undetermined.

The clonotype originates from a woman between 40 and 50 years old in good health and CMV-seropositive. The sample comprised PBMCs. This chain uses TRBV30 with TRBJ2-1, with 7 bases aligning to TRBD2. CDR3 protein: CAWTIGLDGEQFF. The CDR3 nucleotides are TGTGCCTGGACGATCGGACTAGATGGTGAGCAGTTCTTC. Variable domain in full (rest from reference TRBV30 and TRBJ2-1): SQTIHQWPATLVQPVGSPLSLECTVEGTSNPNLYWYRQAAGRGLQLLFYSVGIGQISSEVPQNLSASRPQDRQFILSSKKLLLSDSGFYLCAWTIGLDGEQFFGPGTRLTVL.